Listed here are 30 T cell receptor beta chains from one sample, sequenced in a study of T cells in Graves' hyperthyroidism and ophthalmopathy. Amplification targeted TCR beta CDR3 regions from RNA transcripts. TCR CDR3 underwent first-round RT-PCR with the HTBI primer set. TCRdb redid the calling of the multiplex PCR reads with MiXCR, one entry per CDR3 protein. The sample lists about 380,000 distinct CDR3 sequences, approximately 13% occurring once. Sequenced: blood. The receptor source for this set is a woman aged 55-70 years with Graves' hyperthyroidism.

The chain carries TRBV7-2 and TRBJ2-5; D is ambiguous. The germline V and J ends were trimmed by 4 bases and 0 bases, with 6 bases remaining between them. The CDR3 contains 13 residues. Germline loops: CDR1 SGHTA, CDR2 FQGNSA. The CDR3 here is CASSYVDQETQYF. CDR3 nucleotide sequence: TGTGCCAGCAGCTATGTCGACCAAGAGACCCAGTACTTC.

V usage is TRBV10-3 and J usage is TRBJ2-1; TRBD2 might be the D (5 bases). CDR3 size: 11 residues. Germline V CDR1 and CDR2: ENHRY, SYGVKD. CDR3 nucleotide sequence: TGTGCGGCTACTAGGAACAATGAGCAGTTCTTC. Protein product: CAATRNNEQFF.

Ten or more counts support this clonotype. The rearrangement uses TRBV30 and TRBJ1-1; D gene ambiguous. Between the trimmed V and J ends, which lost 1 base and 2 bases, there was a span of 8 bases. CDR3 length: 13 amino acids. The V gene's germline CDR1 is GTSNPN and CDR2 SVGIG (reference sequence). CDR3 region: CAWSGHPNTEAFF. CDR3 DNA: TGTGCCTGGAGTGGACATCCTAACACTGAAGCTTTCTTT. Variable domain in full (rest from reference TRBV30 and TRBJ1-1): SQTIHQWPATLVQPVGSPLSLECTVEGTSNPNLYWYRQAAGRGLQLLFYSVGIGQISSEVPQNLSASRPQDRQFILSSKKLLLSDSGFYLCAWSGHPNTEAFFGQGTRLTVV.

This clonotype appeared many times. This rearrangement joins TRBV10-3 to TRBJ2-1; 11 bases align to TRBD2. V lost 3 bases and J lost 5; bases outside the gene matches: 3. The CDR3 consists of 15 residues. Germline V gene lookup returns CDR1 ENHRY and CDR2 SYGVKD. The CDR3 region has the DNA TGTGCCATCAGTGAACCGGGACTAGCGGACAATGAGCAGTTCTTC. It yields the protein CAISEPGLADNEQFF.

This clonotype came up many times. The chain joins TRBV5-6 to TRBJ2-1; 8 bases agree with TRBD2. Unmatched junction bases numbered 12, after V lost 3 bases and J lost 4 bases. Germline CDR1 is SGHDT and CDR2 is YYEEEE. CDR3 length: 17 amino acids. This CDR3 reads CASSSKPTSGVYNEQFF. The CDR3 DNA reads TGTGCCAGCAGCTCGAAACCTACTAGCGGAGTTTACAATGAGCAGTTCTTC.

This clonotype was seen more than once but under ten times. V and J are TRBV19 and TRBJ2-2, with D tentatively TRBD2 (6 bases). V lost 7 bases to trimming and J lost 5 bases, with 17 bases between them. Germline V gene sequence: CDR1 LNHDA, CDR2 SQIVND (reference sequence). The CDR3 is 15 amino acids. CDR3 sequence (DNA): TGTGCCAGTACCGGCTGGGGGGTTGGGACCGGGGAGCTGTTTTTT. Translating gives CASTGWGVGTGELFF. The variable domain in full, with the rest retrieved from reference TRBV19 and TRBJ2-2, is DGGITQSPKYLFRKEGQNVTLSCEQNLNHDAMYWYRQDPGQGLRLIYYSQIVNDFQKGDIAEGYSVSREKKESFPLTVTSAQKNPTAFYLCASTGWGVGTGELFFGEGSRLTVL.

This clonotype was seen a handful of times. A much larger clone lies a single base off, so this may be a read error. The chain carries TRBV27 and TRBJ1-2; D gene ambiguous. This CDR3 has 11 amino acids. The V and J ends lost 6 bases and 8 bases respectively, with 10 bases between them. Germline loops: CDR1 MNHEY, CDR2 SMNVEV (reference sequence). The CDR3 region has the DNA TGTGCCAGCAGCTCCCGGCGGGGCTACACCTTC. This sequence encodes CASSSRRGYTF.

This clonotype was seen repeatedly, ten times or more. The gene calls are TRBV29-1 and TRBJ2-1, with 7 bases identical to TRBD2. This CDR3 is built from 15 residues. The ends lost 0 bases at V and 4 bases at J; junction bases unmatched: 6. Per germline, CDR1 SQVTM and CDR2 ANQGSEA. The CDR3 DNA follows: TGCAGCGTTGAAGATCTAGACGGGAGGTACAATGAGCAGTTCTTC. As protein: CSVEDLDGRYNEQFF.

V and J are TRBV11-2 and TRBJ2-7; D gene unclear. This CDR3 comprises 16 residues. The V end lost 5 bases, the J end lost 0 bases, and 17 bases lay between the germline ends. Germline V gene lookup returns CDR1 SGHAT and CDR2 FQNNGV. The CDR3: CASSAPASQSSYEQYF. The CDR3 region has the DNA TGTGCCAGCAGCGCTCCCGCCAGCCAGAGCTCCTACGAGCAGTACTTC.

This clonotype was seen only a few times. The chain links TRBV12-3 or TRBV12-4 to TRBJ2-2, with D perhaps matching TRBD1 (5 bases). The CDR3 runs to 18 residues. Trimming left V 2 bases short and J 5 bases short, with 21 bases between. DNA for the CDR3: TGTGCCAGCAGTTTAAAAAGGGTGGAGTCAGGGTGGACCGGGGAGCTGTTTTTT. Protein: CASSLKRVESGWTGELFF.

This clonotype was picked up many times. The genes are TRBV6-1 and TRBJ1-1, with D unresolved. Trimming took off 1 base at V and 1 base at J, with 7 bases between the two ends. The CDR3 loop spans 14 amino acids. Germline V gene sequence: CDR1 MNHNS, CDR2 SASEGT. The DNA for the CDR3 is TGTGCCAGCAGTGAAGGAGGGAAGAACACTGAAGCTTTCTTT. It is translated as CASSEGGKNTEAFF.

This clonotype was seen at least ten times. The V call is TRBV5-1, the J call TRBJ2-7; D might be TRBD2 (6 bases). The CDR3 length is 15 residues. V was shortened by 4 bases and J by 0 bases, with 14 bases between the two germline ends. CDR1 and CDR2 from the germline V gene are SGHRS and YFSETQ. The CDR3 here is CASSANSGASYEQYF. In DNA, the CDR3 is TGCGCCAGCAGCGCAAATAGCGGTGCCTCCTACGAGCAGTACTTC.

This clonotype was recorded a few times. The rearrangement uses TRBV28 and TRBJ1-6, with no clear D. V was shortened by 2 bases and J by 14 bases, with 10 bases between the two germline ends. This CDR3 comprises 12 residues. Looked up from germline, CDR1 is MDHEN and CDR2 is SYDVKM. The CDR3 loop is CASSLVGLALHF. DNA of the CDR3: TGTGCCAGCAGTTTAGTGGGCCTCGCCCTCCACTTT.

This chain joins TRBV20-1 and TRBJ2-5; D may be TRBD2 (5 bases). The length of the CDR3 is 13 residues. Trimming took 4 bases from V and 6 from J, leaving 15 bases between them. Looked up from germline, CDR1 is DFQATT and CDR2 is SNEGSKA (reference sequence). The CDR3 nucleotides are TGCAGTGCTATTGTACTAGATAGTCAGACCCAGTACTTC. Its translation: CSAIVLDSQTQYF.

V usage is TRBV3-1 and J usage is TRBJ1-4; weak D call: TRBD1 (6 bases). The germline V and J ends were trimmed by 0 bases and 2 bases, with 13 bases remaining between them. The germline V gene encodes CDR1 LGHDT and CDR2 YNNKEL (reference sequence). This CDR3 contains 17 residues. CDR3 sequence (DNA): TGTGCCAGCAGCCAAGATCCGGGGGGCAGTACTAATGAAAAACTGTTTTTT. It is translated as CASSQDPGGSTNEKLFF.

In its sample, this clonotype was seen many times. The V call is TRBV3-1, the J call TRBJ1-2; D ambiguous. The germline V gene has CDR1 LGHDT and CDR2 YNNKEL (reference sequence). This CDR3 has 13 amino acids. V lost 5 bases to trimming and J lost 8 bases, with 15 bases between them. The CDR3 spells CASSDRPGQGYTF. The CDR3 nucleotides are TGTGCCAGCAGCGACCGTCCCGGCCAGGGCTACACCTTC. Based on the CDR3 plus reference TRBV3-1 and TRBJ1-2, the full variable domain is DTAVSQTPKYLVTQMGNDKSIKCEQNLGHDTMYWYKQDSKKFLKIMFSYNNKELIINETVPNRFSPKSPDKAHLNLHINSLELGDSAVYFCASSDRPGQGYTFGSGTRLTVV.

This clonotype was counted only a few times. The chain carries TRBV29-1 and TRBJ2-7, with D possibly TRBD2 on 6 matching bases. This CDR3 has 12 amino acids. Trimming pared 0 bases from V and 5 bases from J, leaving 8 bases between. Germline V lookup: CDR1 SQVTM, CDR2 ANQGSEA. The CDR3 loop reads CSVEDPGDEQYF. Written as DNA, the CDR3 is TGCAGCGTTGAAGATCCGGGGGACGAGCAGTACTTC.

In this sample, this clonotype turned up a few times. The chain recombines TRBV6-2 or TRBV6-3 with TRBJ2-1; the D is unclear. Trimming stripped 1 base from V and 0 bases from J, with 7 bases between. Germline V gives CDR1 MNHEY, CDR2 SVGEGT. The CDR3 has 15 residues. The DNA for the CDR3 is TGTGCCAGCAGTTACTTATCAGGCTCCTACAATGAGCAGTTCTTC. It translates to CASSYLSGSYNEQFF.

The table lists this clonotype with a few counts. The chain links TRBV7-9 to TRBJ1-1; D is perhaps TRBD1 (5 bases). In germline, CDR1 is SEHNR, CDR2 FQNEAQ (reference sequence). The CDR3 loop spans 14 amino acids. Trimming took off 0 bases at V and 4 bases at J, with 9 bases between the two ends. Here the CDR3 DNA reads TGTGCCAGCAGCTTAGCATTGGGGGGCACTGAAGCTTTCTTT. This gives the protein CASSLALGGTEAFF. The full variable domain, its missing parts supplied by reference TRBV7-9 and TRBJ1-1, is DTGVSQNPRHKITKRGQNVTFRCDPISEHNRLYWYRQTLGQGPEFLTYFQNEAQLEKSRLLSDRFSAERPKGSFSTLEIQRTEQGDSAMYLCASSLALGGTEAFFGQGTRLTVV.

This clonotype was counted at least ten times. This chain joins TRBV5-1 and TRBJ2-7; TRBD2 matches 10 bases. CDR1 SGHRS and CDR2 YFSETQ come from the germline V gene. With V trimmed by 4 bases and J by 5 bases, 6 bases remained unmatched. The CDR3 extends over 14 amino acids. The CDR3 spells CASSLRTSGDEQYF. Here the CDR3 DNA reads TGCGCCAGCAGCCTCAGGACTAGCGGCGACGAGCAGTACTTC.

In its sample, this clonotype was seen a few times. The chain has TRBV20-1 and TRBJ1-4; the D gene is possibly TRBD1 (5 bases). Germline V gives CDR1 DFQATT, CDR2 SNEGSKA (reference sequence). The CDR3 length is 16 residues. Trimming stripped 6 bases from V and 6 bases from J, with 23 bases between. CDR3 DNA sequence: TGCAGTGCCCGAGACCCTAGGACATCGGCTGATGAAAAACTGTTTTTT. This codes for CSARDPRTSADEKLFF.

This clonotype appeared many times. The rearrangement uses TRBV18 and TRBJ1-2; a possible D gene is TRBD1 (5 bases). Looked up from germline, CDR1 is KGHSH and CDR2 is LQKENI. The germline V and J ends were trimmed by 3 bases and 7 bases, with 15 bases remaining between them. CDR3 size: 14 residues. The CDR3 DNA reads TGTGCCAGCTCACCTGGCGGCAGGGTACCTGGCTACACCTTC. This translates into CASSPGGRVPGYTF.

The J gene is TRBJ1-1, the V gene TRBV20-1, with 7 bases that match TRBD1. The length of the CDR3 is 14 residues. V was pared by 3 bases and J by 6 bases, with 10 bases of the junction left unmatched. Germline V lookup: CDR1 DFQATT, CDR2 SNEGSKA (reference sequence). For the CDR3, the DNA is TGCAGTGCTAGTGACCCCAGGGGGGGATCTGAAGCTTTCTTT. As protein: CSASDPRGGSEAFF.

Notes on this clonotype: A much larger clone is a single base away; this may be a read error. The V call is TRBV7-9, the J call TRBJ2-7; D call uncertain. V gave up 0 bases and J gave up 9 bases, with 15 bases separating them. This CDR3 contains 14 residues. Germline V gene lookup returns CDR1 SEHNR and CDR2 FQNEAQ (reference sequence). DNA of the CDR3: TGTGCCAGCAGCTTAGCTTCTTTAAACCCCGGGCAGTACTTC. This gives the protein CASSLASLNPGQYF.

Only a few counts were recorded for this clonotype. This sequence may be a read error, since a much larger clone differs from it by one base. This sequence joins TRBV6-1 and TRBJ2-5; possibly TRBD2 for D (5 bases). Trimming left V 7 bases short and J 14 bases short, with 20 bases between. Per germline, CDR1 MNHNS and CDR2 SASEGT. The CDR3 totals 12 residues. CDR3 DNA: TGTGCCAGCATCGACCTAGGGAGAGGGTTATACTTC. Translated: CASIDLGRGLYF.

This clonotype occurred many times. V gene TRBV12-3 or TRBV12-4 combines with J gene TRBJ2-3, with TRBD2 matching over 8 bases. After removal of 0 bases from V and 1 base from J, the junction contained 3 bases not matched to a gene. CDR3 length: 16 residues. The chain's CDR3 is CASSLAAGEGTDTQYF. The DNA for the CDR3 is TGTGCCAGCAGTTTAGCAGCGGGGGAGGGCACAGATACGCAGTATTTT.

This chain uses TRBV3-1 with TRBJ1-3; 8 bases agree with TRBD1. The germline V gene encodes CDR1 LGHDT and CDR2 YNNKEL (reference sequence). The CDR3 extends over 15 amino acids. The V gene end was trimmed by 4 bases and the J gene end by 3 bases; junction bases not matched to a gene: 5. The CDR3 is CASSPRTGLGNTIYF. The CDR3, as DNA: TGTGCCAGCAGCCCCCGGACAGGGCTTGGAAACACCATATATTTT.

This clonotype occurred a few times. J is TRBJ2-1 and V is TRBV7-9, with no clear D. The germline gives CDR1 SEHNR, CDR2 FQNEAQ (reference sequence). CDR3 length: 15 residues. Trimming removed 1 base from V and 7 bases from J, with 14 bases in between. The CDR3 loop reads CASSLGFTVVNEQFF. CDR3 DNA sequence: TGTGCCAGCAGCTTAGGGTTTACAGTTGTGAATGAGCAGTTCTTC. The full variable domain, completed using reference TRBV7-9 and TRBJ2-1, is DTGVSQNPRHKITKRGQNVTFRCDPISEHNRLYWYRQTLGQGPEFLTYFQNEAQLEKSRLLSDRFSAERPKGSFSTLEIQRTEQGDSAMYLCASSLGFTVVNEQFFGPGTRLTVL.

This clonotype occurred many times. The V and J genes are TRBV28 and TRBJ2-1; possibly TRBD2 for D (7 bases). Germline CDR1 MDHEN, CDR2 SYDVKM. There are 16 residues in the CDR3. The ends were cut back, 6 bases at V and 0 bases at J, with 15 bases in the middle. This CDR3 is CASRLEGGSSYNEQFF. The DNA for the CDR3 is TGTGCCAGCAGACTGGAGGGGGGGAGCTCCTACAATGAGCAGTTCTTC. Based on the CDR3 plus reference TRBV28 and TRBJ2-1, the full variable domain is DVKVTQSSRYLVKRTGEKVFLECVQDMDHENMFWYRQDPGLGLRLIYFSYDVKMKEKGDIPEGYSVSREKKERFSLILESASTNQTSMYLCASRLEGGSSYNEQFFGPGTRLTVL.

A few counts support this clonotype. The gene calls are TRBV5-4 and TRBJ1-1; the match to TRBD1 covers 7 bases. Trimming removed 4 bases from V and 2 bases from J; junction bases left unmatched: 5. The CDR3 totals 14 residues. CDR1 is SGHNT, CDR2 YYREEE, per germline (reference sequence). In DNA, the CDR3 is TGTGCCAGCAGCCGCGACAGGGATAACACTGAAGCTTTCTTT. Translated, it gives CASSRDRDNTEAFF.